This T cell receptor beta chain was sequenced in a study of T-cell reconstitution after alpha-beta-depleted transplantation in children. Regarding the study as a whole: One year after transplant, T-cell counts and diversity came mostly from newly produced T cells. After transplant, high TCRbeta diversity at day 60 in some patients arose from surviving recipient T cells and thymic progenitors. Several hundred rapidly expanded clones from non-depleted graft cells reportedly supplied alpha-beta T cells about two months post-transplant.

Turning to this clonotype: Antigen unknown. This sequence may be a read error, since a much larger clone differs from it by one base.

Germline CDR1 is SGHVS and CDR2 is FQNEAQ. The CDR3 contains 15 residues. V shed 2 bases and J shed 6 bases, with 14 bases lying between them. Unique molecular identifiers were incorporated into the prepared TCRbeta library. TCRdb called the PCR reads again in MiXCR, with one record for every CDR3 protein. Counted here are 480,000 or so distinct CDR3 sequences, 10% to 13% occurring once; the ten biggest clones make up about 2.1%. Source: PBMCs, taken before TCRalphabeta/CD19-depleted stem cell transplant. The rearrangement links TRBV7-8 to TRBJ2-1, with a possible D match to TRBD2 (6 bases). This sequence was found in a child aged 2 to 10 with inherited bone marrow failure, due to receive a stem cell transplant. The CDR3 reads CASSLWVAAGNEQFF. In DNA form, the CDR3 reads TGTGCCAGCAGCTTATGGGTAGCGGCGGGCAATGAGCAGTTCTTC.